This TCR beta chain was recorded in a study of blood T cell repertoires in COVID-19. Assay used: immunoSEQ multiplex PCR; TCRdb lists only in-frame clones, some missing. Of about 240,000 clones listed, about 81% were seen once; the top ten hold about an eighth. The germline V gene encodes CDR1 SEHNR and CDR2 FQNEAQ (reference sequence). V was trimmed by 5 bases and J by 7 bases, leaving 12 bases between them. The CDR3 extends over 14 amino acids. Sequenced input: peripheral blood. The chain has TRBV7-9 and TRBJ1-6; possible D gene TRBD1, 6 bases. This clonotype originated in an older woman with active or convalescent COVID-19. CDR3 in amino acids: CASSVDRQNSPLHF. The CDR3 nucleotides are TGTGCCAGCAGCGTAGACAGGCAGAATTCACCCCTCCACTTT.